This TCR beta chain appears in the sequencing data of a study of T cells after yellow fever vaccination. The CDR3 consists of 13 residues. CDR1 is MNHNY and CDR2 is SVGAGI in the germline V gene (reference sequence). The V gene end was trimmed by 5 bases and the J gene end by 7 bases; junction bases not matched to a gene: 7. TCRdb re-analysed the 5' RACE reads in MiXCR, keeping a single row per CDR3 protein. The table lists about 350,000 distinct CDR3 sequences, roughly 8% of them singletons. The starting material was PBMCs, obtained around 45 days after the first yellow fever vaccination. This receptor was taken from a man younger than 35 who received the YFV17D yellow fever vaccine. The V call is TRBV6-6, the J call TRBJ2-5; 7 bases line up with TRBD1. The CDR3 region has the DNA TGTGCCAGCAGTAACAGGGGCCAGGGGACCCAGTACTTC. It specifies CASSNRGQGTQYF.